This T cell receptor (beta chain) was sequenced for a study of T cell responses to AZD1222 COVID-19 vaccine. At the level of the study: Second doses at about 4 or about 12 weeks were pooled. General study points: Just 5 to 7 AZD1222 recipients tested seropositive at baseline. Mostly white British, mostly female donors; authors suggested clonal diversity may be underestimated. Spike-specific TCR breadth and depth grew following two AZD1222 doses.

As regards this clone: Its specificity is unknown.

Profiled with immunoSEQ multiplex PCR; TCRdb holds only in-frame clones, not every one. The sample consists of just over 80,000 clones, just under 90% of them appearing once. The CDR3 consists of 14 residues. The germline CDR1 and CDR2 sequences are LNHNV and YYDKDF (reference sequence). Trimming removed 3 bases at V and 0 bases at J, with 8 bases between. The origin of this receptor is an adult in good health. The specimen comprised peripheral blood, sampled on day 0 of AZD1222 vaccination. This chain joins TRBV15 and TRBJ2-5; the D gene is possibly TRBD1 (6 bases). The CDR3 DNA follows: TGTGCCACCAGCAGGAGACAGGACCAAGAGACCCAGTACTTC. Protein: CATSRRQDQETQYF.